Below, 26 T cell receptor beta chains from the same sample are listed, as sequenced in a study of blood T cell repertoires in COVID-19. Measured with immunoSEQ multiplex PCR; TCRdb has only the in-frame clones, and not every one. Here the sample spans 55,000 to 65,000 clones, 70% to 90% being singletons. Specimen: peripheral blood. The receptors here all came from a man aged 55 to 70 with COVID-19, enrolled during active disease.

This clone has a handful of counts. V is TRBV7-9 and J is TRBJ1-4; tentative D call: TRBD1 (5 bases). This CDR3 is built from 15 residues. CDR1 SEHNR and CDR2 FQNEAQ come from the germline V gene (reference sequence). Deletions cut 1 base from V and 5 bases from J, with 11 bases between. Here the CDR3 DNA reads TGTGCCAGCAGCTTAGGGTCAGGGAACAATGAAAAACTGTTTTTT. Residues: CASSLGSGNNEKLFF. The variable domain in full, with the rest retrieved from reference TRBV7-9 and TRBJ1-4, is DTGVSQNPRHKITKRGQNVTFRCDPISEHNRLYWYRQTLGQGPEFLTYFQNEAQLEKSRLLSDRFSAERPKGSFSTLEIQRTEQGDSAMYLCASSLGSGNNEKLFFGSGTQLSVL.

With respect to this clone: This CDR3 is also generated by other DNA sequences in the sample. The V and J genes are TRBV19 and TRBJ2-7; TRBD1 might be the D (6 bases). V was cut by 4 bases and J by 5 bases, with 15 bases left in between. CDR3 length equals 14 residues. CDR1 and CDR2 (germline): LNHDA, SQIVND (reference sequence). The CDR3 region is CASSTLDRFDEQYF. The CDR3, as DNA: TGTGCCAGTAGTACCCTAGACAGGTTCGACGAGCAGTACTTC.

The chain combines TRBV11-2 with TRBJ2-7; 10 bases are a match to TRBD2. V lost 3 bases and J lost 3; bases outside the gene matches: 5. This CDR3 has 15 residues. CDR1 SGHAT and CDR2 FQNNGV come from the germline V gene. The CDR3 is CASSLASGSNYEQYF. In nucleotides, the CDR3 is TGTGCCAGCAGCTTGGCTAGCGGGAGCAACTACGAGCAGTACTTC. The complete variable domain, with remaining parts taken from reference TRBV11-2 and TRBJ2-7, reads EAGVAQSPRYKIIEKRQSVAFWCNPISGHATLYWYQQILGQGPKLLIQFQNNGVVDDSQLPKDRFSAERLKGVDSTLKIQPAKLEDSAVYLCASSLASGSNYEQYFGPGTRLTVT.

This clone was counted a few times. J is TRBJ2-1 and V is TRBV18; 9 nucleotides line up with TRBD2. Germline V CDR1 and CDR2: KGHSH, LQKENI. The V gene end was trimmed by 4 bases and the J gene end by 3 bases; junction bases not matched to a gene: 1. The CDR3 is 14 amino acids. The CDR3 loop reads CASSLSGSYNEQFF. CDR3 in DNA: TGTGCCAGCTCACTTAGCGGGAGCTACAATGAGCAGTTCTTC.

The chain is built from TRBV3-1 (or the pseudogene TRBV3-2) and TRBJ2-2, with 8 bases matching TRBD1. Germline trimming cut 1 base from V and 6 bases from J; bases unmatched to any gene: 13. In germline, CDR1 is LGHDT, CDR2 YNNKEL (reference sequence). The CDR3 has 18 amino acids. The CDR3 DNA reads as TGTGCCAGCAGCCAAGTTCGTCTCGGGACAGGTGAAGCCGGGGAGCTGTTTTTT. This sequence encodes CASSQVRLGTGEAGELFF.

The chain couples TRBV19 to TRBJ1-2; 7 nucleotides align to TRBD1. Germline V gives CDR1 LNHDA, CDR2 SQIVND (reference sequence). The CDR3 sequence is 16 residues long. V lost 4 bases to trimming and J lost 4 bases; unmatched junction nucleotides: 12. Here the CDR3 DNA reads TGTGCCAGTAGTAGTACCTCCCGGGACAGCATCTATGGCTACACCTTC. Protein sequence: CASSSTSRDSIYGYTF.

The V call is TRBV6-1, the J call TRBJ1-4; maybe TRBD1 (5 bases). The CDR3 runs 13 residues. V was cut by 7 bases and J by 6 bases, with 12 bases left in between. Germline values: CDR1 MNHNS, CDR2 SASEGT. This CDR3 is CASIGGGDEKLFF. CDR3 bases: TGTGCCAGCATCGGGGGGGGTGATGAAAAACTGTTTTTT.

The chain links TRBV15 to TRBJ1-3; weak D call: TRBD1 (6 bases). Looked up from germline, CDR1 is LNHNV and CDR2 is YYDKDF (reference sequence). Trimming stripped 3 bases from V and 2 bases from J, with 11 bases between. The CDR3 is made up of 15 amino acids. CDR3 in amino acids: CATSSNSGAGNTIYF. The CDR3, as DNA: TGTGCCACCAGCAGTAACTCAGGGGCTGGAAACACCATATATTTT.

The chain couples TRBV5-6 to TRBJ1-2; tentative D call: TRBD1 (5 bases). Per germline, CDR1 SGHDT and CDR2 YYEEEE. The CDR3 runs 14 residues. Deletions cut 4 bases from V and 7 bases from J, with 17 bases between. CDR3 sequence (DNA): TGTGCCAGCAGCCCCATCACACCGGGGGTTGGCTACACCTTC. This encodes CASSPITPGVGYTF.

The V gene is TRBV5-1, the J gene TRBJ1-4; a possible D gene is TRBD1 (6 bases). The V and J ends lost 5 bases and 5 bases respectively, with 13 bases between them. Germline values: CDR1 SGHRS, CDR2 YFSETQ. The CDR3 contains 14 residues. The CDR3 bases are TGCGCCAGCAGAGGACAGATTAAAAATGAAAAACTGTTTTTT. Amino acids: CASRGQIKNEKLFF.

The J gene is TRBJ1-4, the V gene TRBV27; 7 bases map to TRBD1. The CDR3 length is 15 residues. Germline V lookup: CDR1 MNHEY, CDR2 SMNVEV (reference sequence). V lost 6 bases to trimming and J lost 5 bases; unmatched junction nucleotides: 9. The CDR3 is CASSFGTAVNEKLFF. CDR3 DNA: TGTGCCAGCAGCTTCGGGACAGCCGTAAATGAAAAACTGTTTTTT.

This clone was found a few times. V usage is TRBV29-1 and J usage is TRBJ2-7; D unclear. V lost 1 base, J lost 5 bases, and 9 bases lay in between. The length of the CDR3 is 12 residues. In germline, CDR1 is SQVTM, CDR2 ANQGSEA. CDR3 DNA sequence: TGCAGCGTTGAAGGGGCCTCGCACGAGCAGTACTTC. Translation gives CSVEGASHEQYF.

The genes are TRBV5-1 and TRBJ2-1; the D gene is possibly TRBD1 (5 bases). Germline V gives CDR1 SGHRS, CDR2 YFSETQ. The V end was cut by 4 bases, the J end by 10 bases, with 12 bases between. The CDR3 runs 12 residues. The DNA for the CDR3 is TGCGCCAGCAGCAAAGGGGCGTCGGAGCAGTTCTTC. This encodes CASSKGASEQFF.

V usage is TRBV7-9 and J usage is TRBJ2-7; D might be TRBD2 (6 bases). Germline CDR1 reads SEHNR; CDR2 reads FQNEAQ (reference sequence). The CDR3 consists of 13 residues. V was trimmed by 7 bases and J by 6 bases, leaving 16 bases between them. The CDR3 reads CASTLGSGVEQYF. The CDR3 DNA reads TGTGCCAGCACCCTCGGGAGTGGAGTCGAGCAGTACTTC.

The rearrangement joins TRBV7-8 to TRBJ2-1; TRBD2 agrees at 13 bases. Trimming cost V 7 bases and J 9 bases; bases outside gene matches: 12. This CDR3 is built from 16 residues. CDR1 is SGHVS, CDR2 FQNEAQ, per germline. The CDR3 sequence is CASMRGLAGRLIEQFF. CDR3 nucleotides: TGTGCCAGCATGAGGGGACTAGCGGGAAGATTGATTGAGCAGTTCTTC.

This clone was detected a few times. The V call is TRBV24-1, the J call TRBJ2-3, with 8 bases lining up with TRBD1. With V trimmed by 2 bases and J by 6 bases, 15 bases remained unmatched. CDR1 and CDR2 from the germline V gene are KGHDR and SFDVKD. The CDR3 contains 18 residues. CDR3 loop: CATSDSRAVGQGVDTQYF. In DNA form, the CDR3 reads TGTGCCACCAGTGATTCAAGAGCCGTCGGACAGGGCGTCGATACGCAGTATTTT.

V is TRBV7-6 and J is TRBJ1-1; D gene uncertain. The CDR3 is 13 residues long. The ends were cut back, 5 bases at V and 4 bases at J, with 11 bases in the middle. Per the germline V gene, CDR1 is SGHVS and CDR2 is FNYEAQ. CDR3 amino acids: CASSARVGTEAFF. CDR3 in DNA: TGTGCCAGCAGCGCGAGGGTGGGCACTGAAGCTTTCTTT.

The rearrangement joins TRBV2 to TRBJ2-2, with 7 bases identical to TRBD1. Per germline, CDR1 SNHLY and CDR2 FYNNEI. The CDR3 has 17 residues. V gave up 5 bases and J gave up 2 bases; unmatched junction bases: 11. The DNA of the CDR3 is TGTGCCAGCAGTCGGGACAGCCAAGGGCATAACACCGGGGAGCTGTTTTTT. Its protein is CASSRDSQGHNTGELFF. The whole variable domain, filled in from reference TRBV2 and TRBJ2-2, reads EPEVTQTPSHQVTQMGQEVILRCVPISNHLYFYWYRQILGQKVEFLVSFYNNEISEKSEIFDDQFSVERPDGSNFTLKIRSTKLEDSAMYFCASSRDSQGHNTGELFFGEGSRLTVL.

CDR3 sequence (DNA): TGTGCCAGCCCTAAAAAAGGATCAGGTAGAGGCTACACCTTC. This codes for CASPKKGSGRGYTF. J is TRBJ1-2 and V is TRBV7-2; D remains unclear. V lost 8 bases, J lost 8 bases, and 21 bases lay in between. This CDR3 has 14 residues. CDR1 is SGHTA and CDR2 is FQGNSA in the germline V gene.

The V call is TRBV5-4, the J call TRBJ2-1; possible D gene TRBD2, 6 bases. The germline CDR1 and CDR2 sequences are SGHNT and YYREEE (reference sequence). The CDR3 spans 18 residues. V was shortened by 1 base and J by 2 bases, with 19 bases between the two germline ends. DNA of the CDR3: TGTGCCAGCAGCTTGTCTGTGGCGGGGAGGTCTCCCTACAATGAGCAGTTCTTC. Translated: CASSLSVAGRSPYNEQFF. Full variable domain (remainder filled in from reference TRBV5-4 and TRBJ2-1): ETGVTQSPTHLIKTRGQQVTLRCSSQSGHNTVSWYQQALGQGPQFIFQYYREEENGRGNFPPRFSGLQFPNYSSELNVNALELDDSALYLCASSLSVAGRSPYNEQFFGPGTRLTVL.

The rearrangement uses TRBV15 and TRBJ2-1; a weak D match, TRBD2 (6 bases). This CDR3 spans 15 amino acids. Per germline, CDR1 LNHNV and CDR2 YYDKDF (reference sequence). V was pared by 0 bases and J by 4 bases, with 10 bases between. The CDR3 region has the DNA TGTGCCACCAGCAGAGATAGGCTAGCGTACAATGAGCAGTTCTTC. It translates to CATSRDRLAYNEQFF.

V and J are TRBV7-9 and TRBJ2-3, with no clear D. The CDR3 has 15 amino acids. Per germline, CDR1 SEHNR and CDR2 FQNEAQ (reference sequence). V was clipped by 6 bases and J by 5 bases, with 18 bases between them. CDR3 sequence: CASSSRSTRVDTQYF. The CDR3 nucleotides are TGTGCCAGCAGTTCCCGCTCGACTCGTGTAGATACGCAGTATTTT.

The chain carries TRBV5-5 and TRBJ1-5, with D possibly being TRBD1 (5 bases). Looked up from germline, CDR1 is SGHKS and CDR2 is YYEKEE (reference sequence). V was clipped by 4 bases and J by 3 bases, with 11 bases between them. The CDR3 covers 14 residues. CDR3 region: CASSPDSFNQPQHF. CDR3 bases: TGTGCCAGCAGCCCCGACAGTTTCAATCAGCCCCAGCATTTT.

This clone turned up a few times. V is TRBV4-1 and J is TRBJ1-2; the D is unclear. V lost 2 bases to trimming and J lost 4 bases, with 20 bases between them. The CDR3 covers 17 residues. Germline CDR1 reads MGHRA; CDR2 reads YSYEKL. The CDR3 DNA reads TGCGCCAGCAGCCAATCTGTGGTAAGAGGGCCCGCCTATGGCTACACCTTC. Its protein product is CASSQSVVRGPAYGYTF.

This rearrangement joins TRBV10-3 to TRBJ1-6; a possible D gene is TRBD1 (5 bases). This CDR3 has 13 residues. V was shortened by 4 bases and J by 10 bases, with 11 bases between the two germline ends. Germline V lookup: CDR1 ENHRY, CDR2 SYGVKD. The DNA for the CDR3 is TGTGCCATCAGTGGGGGGGGACCATCACCCCTCCACTTT. Translation gives CAISGGGPSPLHF.

The count of this clone is one. The chain carries TRBV5-5 and TRBJ1-4, with D perhaps TRBD1 (6 bases). The CDR3 length is 14 residues. Germline V lookup: CDR1 SGHKS, CDR2 YYEKEE (reference sequence). The ends were cut back, 5 bases at V and 3 bases at J, with 11 bases in the middle. As DNA, the CDR3 is TGTGCCAGCAGAGCAGAGGGGGCTAATGAAAAACTGTTTTTT. It encodes CASRAEGANEKLFF.